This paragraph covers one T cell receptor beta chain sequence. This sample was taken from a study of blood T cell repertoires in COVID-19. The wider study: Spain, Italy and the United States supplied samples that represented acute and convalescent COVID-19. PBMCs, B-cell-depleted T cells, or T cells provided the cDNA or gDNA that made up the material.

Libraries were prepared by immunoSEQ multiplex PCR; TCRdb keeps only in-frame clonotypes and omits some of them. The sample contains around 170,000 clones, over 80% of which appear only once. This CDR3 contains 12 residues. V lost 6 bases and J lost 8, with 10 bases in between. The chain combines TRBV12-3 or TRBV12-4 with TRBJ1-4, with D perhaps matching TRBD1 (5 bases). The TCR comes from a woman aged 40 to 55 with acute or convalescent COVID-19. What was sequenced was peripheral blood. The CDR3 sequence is CASRPDSEKLFF. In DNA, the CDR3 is TGTGCCAGCAGACCCGACAGCGAAAAACTGTTTTTT.